This T cell receptor beta chain stems from a study of PD-1 blockade in classical Hodgkin lymphoma. The CDR3 has 15 amino acids. V was clipped by 5 bases and J by 2 bases, with 13 bases between them. From germline, CDR1 is LNHDA and CDR2 SQIVND (reference sequence). Comments on this clone: Antigen unknown.

The protocol was immunoSEQ multiplex PCR, while the TCRdb copy is restricted to in-frame clones and leaves out a portion. The table includes roughly 90,000 clones, about four fifths detected once. Notes on the study in general: TCR diversity rose significantly by C4D1 in CD4+ but not CD8+ cells.

Brentuximab vedotin exposure varied among the patients, all of whom had relapsed after autologous stem cell transplantation. This TCR was recovered from a human donor with classical Hodgkin lymphoma. This rearrangement joins TRBV19 to TRBJ1-5; D is possibly TRBD1 (5 bases). The sample in question was peripheral blood mononuclear cells (PBMCs), obtained before the second cycle of nivolumab. The CDR3 spells CASSAVGGGNQPQHF. CDR3 bases: TGTGCCAGTAGTGCAGTGGGGGGGGGCAATCAGCCCCAGCATTTT.